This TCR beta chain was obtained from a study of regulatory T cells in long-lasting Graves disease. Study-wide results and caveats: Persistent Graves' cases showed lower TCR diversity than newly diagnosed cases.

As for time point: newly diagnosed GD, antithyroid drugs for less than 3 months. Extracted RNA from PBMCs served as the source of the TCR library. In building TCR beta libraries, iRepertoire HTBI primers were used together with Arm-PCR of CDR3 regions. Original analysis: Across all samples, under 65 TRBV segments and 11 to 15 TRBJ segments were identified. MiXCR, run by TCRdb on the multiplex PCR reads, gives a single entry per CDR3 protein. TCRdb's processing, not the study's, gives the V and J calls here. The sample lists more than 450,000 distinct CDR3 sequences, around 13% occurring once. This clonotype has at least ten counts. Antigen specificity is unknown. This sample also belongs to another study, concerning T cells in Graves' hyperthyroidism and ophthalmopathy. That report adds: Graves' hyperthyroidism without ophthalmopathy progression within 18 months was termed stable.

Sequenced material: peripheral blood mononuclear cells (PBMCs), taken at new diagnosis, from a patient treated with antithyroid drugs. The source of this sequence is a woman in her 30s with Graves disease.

Here the CDR3 DNA reads TGTGCCAGCAGTTTCTTTTTTCGGGTTGGTGAGACCCAGTACTTC. It is translated as CASSFFFRVGETQYF. The chain links TRBV28 to TRBJ2-5; D not certain. The germline V gene has CDR1 MDHEN and CDR2 SYDVKM. The CDR3 covers 15 residues. V lost 3 bases to trimming and J lost 5 bases, with 16 bases between them.